These 28 T cell receptor beta chains originate from one sample sequenced in a study of OX40 agonist ivuxolimab in advanced cancers. Generated by immunoSEQ multiplex PCR, the TCRdb table keeps only in-frame clones and is missing some. The sample has 55,000 to 75,000 clones, approximately 86% seen once; the top ten hold 0.95% to 1.4%. Sequencing was performed on CD4+ or CD8+ T cells sorted from blood, taken in a trial of the OX40 agonist ivuxolimab. All receptors derive from an adult with an advanced solid tumor such as melanoma, head and neck, liver or kidney cancer.

The chain recombines TRBV28 with TRBJ1-1; D is undetermined. V lost 3 bases and J lost 5, with 10 bases in between. Germline CDR1 is MDHEN and CDR2 is SYDVKM. This CDR3 comprises 13 residues. The CDR3 DNA is TGTGCCAGCAGTTTGCTGCCTCGAACTGAAGCTTTCTTT. Its translation is CASSLLPRTEAFF.

This clone appeared once. The chain couples TRBV5-6 to TRBJ2-7; weak D call: TRBD1 (6 bases). Trimming took off 4 bases at V and 6 bases at J, with 17 bases between the two ends. The germline gives CDR1 SGHDT, CDR2 YYEEEE. The CDR3 covers 14 residues. CDR3 nucleotides: TGTGCCAGCAGCATGGGACAAGTCCTAGGCGAGCAGTACTTC. As protein: CASSMGQVLGEQYF.

This clone was detected a few times. The J gene is TRBJ1-1, the V gene TRBV7-2; TRBD1 might be the D (5 bases). Germline V gene lookup returns CDR1 SGHTA and CDR2 FQGNSA. There are 13 residues in the CDR3. V lost 3 bases and J lost 4, with 9 bases in between. CDR3 region: CASSFGGGTEAFF. CDR3 coding DNA: TGTGCCAGCAGCTTCGGGGGGGGCACTGAAGCTTTCTTT.

The CDR3 DNA follows: TGTGCCAGCAGGTTGACACCTAACTATGGCTACACCTTC. Protein sequence: CASRLTPNYGYTF. The rearrangement uses TRBV2 and TRBJ1-2; D not resolved. Deletions cut 6 bases from V and 0 bases from J, with 8 bases between. The germline V gene has CDR1 SNHLY and CDR2 FYNNEI. The CDR3 contains 13 residues.

The chain combines TRBV7-2 with TRBJ2-1; D may match TRBD1 or TRBD2 (5 bases each). Trimming took 5 bases from V and 3 from J, leaving 14 bases between them. Germline loops: CDR1 SGHTA, CDR2 FQGNSA. This CDR3 has 15 residues. Written as DNA, the CDR3 is TGTGCCAGCAGCAGACCCGGGACGAGCTACAATGAGCAGTTCTTC. Protein sequence: CASSRPGTSYNEQFF.

The chain couples TRBV5-1 to TRBJ1-2; 12 bases align to TRBD1. J lost 5 bases, V lost 0 bases, and 8 bases had no gene match. The germline V gene has CDR1 SGHRS and CDR2 YFSETQ. The CDR3 spans 17 residues. This CDR3 is CASSLARDRGRGYGYTF. The CDR3 DNA sequence: TGCGCCAGCAGCTTGGCAAGGGACAGGGGGCGCGGGTATGGCTACACCTTC.

V and J are TRBV7-9 and TRBJ2-7; D is tentatively TRBD1 or TRBD2 (5 bases each). V lost 5 bases and J lost 4, with 15 bases in between. The CDR3 runs 14 residues. Germline values: CDR1 SEHNR, CDR2 FQNEAQ (reference sequence). The CDR3 loop is CASSTPRDPYEQYF. Here the CDR3 DNA reads TGTGCCAGCAGCACCCCCCGGGACCCTTACGAGCAGTACTTC.

This clone appeared a single time. The chain is built from TRBV7-9 and TRBJ1-2, with a weak D call TRBD1 (6 bases). V lost 1 base, J lost 7 bases, and 13 bases lay in between. This CDR3 comprises 14 residues. CDR1 and CDR2 from the germline V gene are SEHNR and FQNEAQ (reference sequence). CDR3 region: CASSLVRGLGGYTF. As DNA, the CDR3 is TGTGCCAGCAGCTTAGTCCGGGGGCTTGGTGGCTACACCTTC.

The chain joins TRBV2 to TRBJ1-3; D not certain. Trimming took 5 bases from V and 0 from J, leaving 5 bases between them. This CDR3 is built from 13 residues. Germline V CDR1 and CDR2: SNHLY, FYNNEI. The CDR3 DNA sequence: TGTGCCAGCAGTCCAAACTCTGGAAACACCATATATTTT. This codes for CASSPNSGNTIYF.

The J gene is TRBJ1-6, the V gene TRBV7-2; D call uncertain. This CDR3 region has 11 residues. The germline CDR1 and CDR2 sequences are SGHTA and FQGNSA. With 4 bases removed from V and 7 bases from J, the gap between germline ends came to 2 bases. CDR3 loop: CASSSNSPLHF. CDR3 nucleotides: TGTGCCAGCAGCTCAAATTCACCCCTCCACTTT.

The V call is TRBV28, the J call TRBJ2-1; no firm D call. The CDR3 length is 11 residues. Trimming took 6 bases from V and 8 from J, leaving 8 bases between them. In germline, CDR1 is MDHEN, CDR2 SYDVKM. The CDR3 reads CASSRLDEQFF. The DNA for the CDR3 is TGTGCCAGCAGCCGCCTCGATGAGCAGTTCTTC.

The chain uses TRBV18 and TRBJ1-2, with 9 bases fitting TRBD1. CDR3 length: 14 residues. Per germline, CDR1 KGHSH and CDR2 LQKENI. With V trimmed by 6 bases and J by 4 bases, 6 bases remained unmatched. In DNA, the CDR3 is TGTGCCAGCTCCCGGGACAGGGTTTCCTATGGCTACACCTTC. It specifies CASSRDRVSYGYTF.

The chain joins TRBV5-1 to TRBJ2-5; either TRBD1 or TRBD2 may fit D (5 bases each). From germline, CDR1 is SGHRS and CDR2 YFSETQ. Trimming cost V 6 bases and J 2 bases, with 23 bases left between them. The CDR3 contains 17 residues. The DNA of the CDR3 is TGCGCCAGCAAGGCGGCTTTGGGGCGATCGGGGCAAGAGACCCAGTACTTC. This sequence encodes CASKAALGRSGQETQYF.

The chain combines TRBV7-8 with TRBJ1-6; TRBD1 matches 8 bases. CDR3 length: 14 amino acids. The V gene end was trimmed by 5 bases and the J gene end by 7 bases; junction bases not matched to a gene: 4. Germline CDR1 reads SGHVS; CDR2 reads FQNEAQ. The CDR3 is CASSPDRANSPLHF. The CDR3 DNA follows: TGTGCCAGCAGCCCGGACAGGGCAAATTCACCCCTCCACTTT. The entire variable domain, with the rest obtained from reference TRBV7-8 and TRBJ1-6, is as follows: GAGVSQSPRYKVAKRGQDVALRCDPISGHVSLFWYQQALGQGPEFLTYFQNEAQLDKSGLPSDRFFAERPEGSVSTLKIQRTQQEDSAVYLCASSPDRANSPLHFGNGTRLTVT.

The chain links TRBV6-1 to TRBJ1-5; 9 bases are shared with TRBD1. J gave up 4 bases and V 7 bases, and 2 bases lay outside the gene matches. This CDR3 is 13 amino acids long. The V gene's germline CDR1 is MNHNS and CDR2 SASEGT. CDR3 in amino acids: CASTGTGNQPQHF. CDR3 coding DNA: TGTGCCAGCACCGGGACAGGGAATCAGCCCCAGCATTTT.

This clone was counted once. The chain recombines TRBV6-6 with TRBJ1-2; D call uncertain. CDR3 length: 11 residues. Trimming shortened V by 4 bases and J by 9 bases, and 9 bases separated the two germline ends. CDR1 and CDR2 from the germline V gene are MNHNY and SVGAGI (reference sequence). This CDR3 is CASSFDLRYTF. CDR3 in DNA: TGTGCCAGCAGTTTTGATCTGCGCTACACCTTC.

This chain links TRBV5-4 with TRBJ2-2; D is unresolved. The CDR3 has 15 residues. Per germline, CDR1 SGHNT and CDR2 YYREEE (reference sequence). Trimming removed 7 bases from V and 0 bases from J, with 13 bases in between. The CDR3 DNA reads TGTGCCAGCTTCAGAAGGGCCTCGAACACCGGGGAGCTGTTTTTT. It is translated as CASFRRASNTGELFF.

This clone has only one observation. The chain recombines TRBV27 with TRBJ2-1, with 7 bases identical to TRBD2. Losses at the gene ends were 3 bases for V and 1 base for J; bases not matched to a gene: 12. CDR3 length: 18 amino acids. Per germline, CDR1 MNHEY and CDR2 SMNVEV (reference sequence). The CDR3 DNA reads TGTGCCAGCAGTTTGTCAGCGGGATTTATAGTTTCCTACAATGAGCAGTTCTTC. It is translated as CASSLSAGFIVSYNEQFF.

The chain couples TRBV7-3 to TRBJ2-1; D is perhaps TRBD2 (6 bases). CDR3 length: 16 residues. CDR1 is SGHTA, CDR2 FQGTGA, per germline. With 5 bases removed from V and 3 bases from J, the gap between germline ends came to 17 bases. This chain's CDR3 is CASSPGDFSLYNEQFF. The DNA of the CDR3 is TGTGCCAGCAGCCCCGGGGACTTTTCCCTCTACAATGAGCAGTTCTTC. The complete variable domain, with remaining parts taken from reference TRBV7-3 and TRBJ2-1, reads GAGVSQTPSNKVTEKGKYVELRCDPISGHTALYWYRQSLGQGPEFLIYFQGTGAADDSGLPNDRFFAVRPEGSVSTLKIQRTERGDSAVYLCASSPGDFSLYNEQFFGPGTRLTVL.

The gene calls are TRBV7-9 and TRBJ1-1, with TRBD1 identical over 7 bases. Germline V lookup: CDR1 SEHNR, CDR2 FQNEAQ (reference sequence). The junction had 3 bases not matched to a gene; V was cut back by 1 base and J by 4 bases. This CDR3 has 14 residues. The CDR3 sequence: CASSLEGAPTEAFF. DNA of the CDR3: TGTGCCAGCAGCTTAGAGGGGGCGCCCACTGAAGCTTTCTTT. Together with reference TRBV7-9 and TRBJ1-1, the CDR3 gives the full variable domain: DTGVSQNPRHKITKRGQNVTFRCDPISEHNRLYWYRQTLGQGPEFLTYFQNEAQLEKSRLLSDRFSAERPKGSFSTLEIQRTEQGDSAMYLCASSLEGAPTEAFFGQGTRLTVV.

The gene calls are TRBV7-3 and TRBJ2-5; tentative D call: TRBD1 (5 bases). CDR3 size: 13 residues. CDR1 is SGHTA and CDR2 is FQGTGA in the germline V gene. The V end was cut by 8 bases, the J end by 2 bases, with 12 bases between. The CDR3 region has the DNA TGTGCCAGCGCATTAGGGGCTCAAGAGACCCAGTACTTC. It translates to CASALGAQETQYF.

The chain recombines TRBV7-2 with TRBJ2-7; 12 positions match TRBD2. From germline, CDR1 is SGHTA and CDR2 FQGNSA. The CDR3 runs 13 residues. With 5 bases clipped from V and 7 bases from J, the junction kept 3 bases outside the gene matches. The CDR3 loop reads CASSRTSGAEQYF. In DNA form, the CDR3 reads TGTGCCAGCAGCCGGACTAGCGGGGCTGAGCAGTACTTC.

This rearrangement joins TRBV7-3 to TRBJ2-7; tentative D call: TRBD2 (6 bases). This CDR3 has 15 amino acids. V was trimmed by 2 bases and J by 2 bases, leaving 13 bases between them. The germline V gene encodes CDR1 SGHTA and CDR2 FQGTGA. Here the CDR3 DNA reads TGTGCCAGCAGCTTATCGGGGGACCCAGCCTACGAGCAGTACTTC. Translation: CASSLSGDPAYEQYF. The full variable domain, its missing parts supplied by reference TRBV7-3 and TRBJ2-7, is GAGVSQTPSNKVTEKGKYVELRCDPISGHTALYWYRQSLGQGPEFLIYFQGTGAADDSGLPNDRFFAVRPEGSVSTLKIQRTERGDSAVYLCASSLSGDPAYEQYFGPGTRLTVT.

The chain carries TRBV7-2 and TRBJ2-3, with TRBD2 matching 11 bases. Germline V gives CDR1 SGHTA, CDR2 FQGNSA. This CDR3 has 15 residues. J gave up 4 bases and V 3 bases, and 3 bases lay outside the gene matches. CDR3 in DNA: TGTGCCAGCAGCTTTCGACTAGCGGGGCCAGATACGCAGTATTTT. Translated, it gives CASSFRLAGPDTQYF. The full variable domain, rest sourced from reference TRBV7-2 and TRBJ2-3, is GAGVSQSPSNKVTEKGKDVELRCDPISGHTALYWYRQSLGQGLEFLIYFQGNSAPDKSGLPSDRFSAERTGGSVSTLTIQRTQQEDSAVYLCASSFRLAGPDTQYFGPGTRLTVL.

The chain employs TRBV2 and TRBJ1-4, with a weak D call TRBD1 (6 bases). Per the germline V gene, CDR1 is SNHLY and CDR2 is FYNNEI. The V gene lost 5 bases and the J gene lost 1 base, with 14 bases spanning the gap. This CDR3 has 16 amino acids. In DNA form, the CDR3 reads TGTGCCAGCAGTAGAACAGGGATGAGAACTAATGAAAAACTGTTTTTT. Protein product: CASSRTGMRTNEKLFF.

The genes are TRBV6-6 and TRBJ1-3; D gene unclear. The CDR3 loop spans 13 amino acids. Germline V gene data show CDR1 as MNHNY and CDR2 as SVGAGI (reference sequence). The V and J ends lost 6 bases and 0 bases respectively, with 6 bases between them. The CDR3 loop reads CASSRDSGNTIYF. The CDR3 nucleotides are TGTGCCAGCAGCCGGGACTCTGGAAACACCATATATTTT.

A single count supports this clone. The genes are TRBV5-4 and TRBJ2-7, with 7 nucleotides matching TRBD2. V lost 4 bases and J lost 3; bases outside the gene matches: 10. The CDR3 totals 15 residues. The germline V gene encodes CDR1 SGHNT and CDR2 YYREEE (reference sequence). The CDR3 protein is CASSPPSGASYEQYF. The CDR3 DNA reads as TGTGCCAGCAGCCCCCCCAGCGGGGCCAGCTACGAGCAGTACTTC.

In DNA form, the CDR3 reads TGTGCCAGCACCCACGAGAGCTCCTACGAGCAGTACTTC. Encoded protein: CASTHESSYEQYF. This chain uses TRBV5-4 with TRBJ2-7; D is ambiguous. V shed 6 bases and J shed 0 bases, with 10 bases lying between them. The CDR3 spans 13 residues. Germline CDR1 SGHNT, CDR2 YYREEE (reference sequence).